A selection of T cell receptor beta chains follows, all from one sample in a study of CD8+ T cells in alopecia areata. Repertoires were generated with immunoSEQ multiplex PCR, while TCRdb's copy carries only in-frame clones and drops some. The sample lists over 10,000 clones; over 55% were seen once. Sequenced sample: skin. The receptors derive from a human donor with alopecia areata. Each CDR3 is given with its conserved first and last residue. D genes are given only for firm matches. The size entry is marked missing in some rows and otherwise reads once, few, many or a size class.

d_call,j_call,clone_size,v_call,cdr3_aa,cdr3_nt
-,TRBJ2-7,-,TRBV7-9,CASSLYEGSYEQYF,TGTGCCAGCAGCCTCTACGAGGGAAGCTACGAGCAGTACTTC
TRBD1,TRBJ1-1,few,TRBV19,CASSTGGARPEAFF,TGTGCCAGTAGTACAGGGGGCGCCCGGCCCGAAGCTTTCTTT
-,TRBJ2-7,-,TRBV29-1,CSVVGGGLDRTYEQYF,TGCAGCGTCGTAGGGGGGGGGCTGGACAGGACCTACGAGCAGTACTTC
-,TRBJ1-5,few,TRBV15,CATGGISNQPQHF,TGTGCCACCGGGGGGATTAGCAATCAGCCCCAGCATTTT
-,TRBJ2-4,few,TRBV19,CASSAIWTGKNIQYF,TGTGCCAGTAGTGCCATATGGACGGGGAAAAACATTCAGTACTTC
TRBD2,TRBJ2-7,-,TRBV28,CASSAVAGGNEQYF,TGTGCCAGCAGTGCTGTTGCGGGAGGTAACGAGCAGTACTTC
TRBD1,TRBJ2-7,-,TRBV6-6,CASRGTGKAYEQYF,TGTGCCAGCAGAGGGACAGGCAAAGCCTACGAGCAGTACTTC
-,TRBJ2-5,-,TRBV4-1,CASSQGRQTRGKTQYF,TGCGCCAGCAGCCAAGGCCGGCAAACCCGGGGGAAGACCCAGTACTTC
TRBD1,TRBJ2-3,-,TRBV5-1,CASSFTGGTDTQYF,TGCGCCAGCAGCTTTACAGGGGGCACAGATACGCAGTATTTT
-,TRBJ2-1,-,TRBV28,CASSLRAGKYNEQFF,TGTGCCAGCAGTTTAAGGGCAGGGAAATACAATGAGCAGTTCTTC
-,TRBJ2-1,-,TRBV20-1,CSRGVRNEQFF,TGCAGTCGAGGTGTAAGGAATGAGCAGTTCTTC
-,TRBJ2-2,once,TRBV5-6,CASSLNRNTGELFF,TGTGCCAGCAGCTTAAATCGGAACACCGGGGAGCTGTTTTTT
TRBD1,TRBJ2-2,-,TRBV25-1,CASSLTGGTGELFF,TGTGCCAGCAGTTTGACAGGGGGCACGGGGGAGCTGTTTTTT
-,TRBJ2-7,-,TRBV4-3,CASSQVDMMISYEQYF,TGCGCCAGCAGCCAAGTGGACATGATGATCTCCTACGAGCAGTACTTC
-,TRBJ1-3,-,TRBV9,CASSPTPREGNTIYF,TGTGCCAGCAGCCCGACCCCGCGTGAGGGAAACACCATATATTTT
-,TRBJ2-7,few,TRBV7-6,CASSLVRQGNEQYF,TGTGCCAGCAGCTTAGTCCGGCAAGGGAACGAGCAGTACTTC
TRBD1,TRBJ2-7,-,TRBV7-6,CASSQGQDISYEQYF,TGTGCCAGCAGCCAGGGACAGGATATCTCCTACGAGCAGTACTTC
-,TRBJ1-6,few,TRBV2,CASKGESNSPLHF,TGTGCCAGCAAGGGGGAGTCGAATTCACCCCTCCACTTT
-,TRBJ1-5,-,TRBV6-1,CASSYRWSNQPQHF,TGTGCCAGCAGTTATAGGTGGAGCAATCAGCCCCAGCATTTT
TRBD1,TRBJ1-1,-,TRBV5-1,CASSPGTGMGTEAFF,TGCGCCAGCAGCCCCGGGACAGGGATGGGCACTGAAGCTTTCTTT
-,TRBJ1-2,few,TRBV6-5,CASSLYSYYGYTF,TGTGCCAGCAGTTTGTACAGCTACTATGGCTACACCTTC
TRBD2,TRBJ2-3,-,TRBV7-9,CASSFHRLAGQDTQYF,TGTGCCAGCAGCTTCCATAGACTAGCGGGGCAAGATACGCAGTATTTT
-,TRBJ2-3,-,TRBV6-5,CASRFQAADTQYF,TGTGCCAGCAGGTTTCAGGCCGCAGATACGCAGTATTTT
TRBD1,TRBJ2-1,-,TRBV6-5,CASSYFRDSIDEQFF,TGTGCCAGCAGTTATTTTAGGGACAGTATCGATGAGCAGTTCTTC
-,TRBJ2-3,few,TRBV28,CASSLDGRHTDTQYF,TGTGCCAGCAGTTTAGACGGCCGGCACACAGATACGCAGTATTTT
TRBD1,TRBJ1-3,-,TRBV6-6,CASSFTGEAGNTIYF,TGTGCCAGCAGTTTCACAGGGGAGGCTGGAAACACCATATATTTT
-,TRBJ2-5,-,TRBV7-2,CASSLSETQYF,TGTGCCAGCAGCTTATCAGAGACCCAGTACTTC
-,TRBJ2-1,-,TRBV10-3,CATGSVSYNEQFF,TGTGCCACCGGGTCGGTGTCCTACAATGAGCAGTTCTTC
-,TRBJ1-1,-,TRBV6-6,CASSYGTEAFF,TGTGCCAGCAGTTACGGGACTGAAGCTTTCTTT
TRBD2,TRBJ2-7,-,TRBV6-5,CASSTLAGGLPKQYF,TGTGCCAGCAGTACTCTAGCGGGGGGCCTACCGAAGCAGTACTTC
-,TRBJ1-1,-,TRBV7-9,CASSLGQGFTEAFF,TGTGCCAGCAGCTTAGGGCAGGGATTTACTGAAGCTTTCTTT
TRBD1,TRBJ2-5,-,TRBV10-1,CASSGPGQGEETQYF,TGCGCCAGCAGTGGCCCGGGACAGGGGGAAGAGACCCAGTACTTC
-,TRBJ2-1,-,TRBV6-5,CASAVFQGNNEQFF,TGTGCCAGCGCTGTCTTTCAGGGGAACAATGAGCAGTTCTTC
-,TRBJ1-5,-,TRBV6-1,CASSFQGNQPQHF,TGTGCCAGCAGTTTCCAGGGGAATCAGCCCCAGCATTTT
TRBD1,TRBJ1-2,-,TRBV11-1,CASSFLGTGSYGYTF,TGTGCCAGCAGCTTCCTCGGGACAGGGTCCTATGGCTACACCTTC